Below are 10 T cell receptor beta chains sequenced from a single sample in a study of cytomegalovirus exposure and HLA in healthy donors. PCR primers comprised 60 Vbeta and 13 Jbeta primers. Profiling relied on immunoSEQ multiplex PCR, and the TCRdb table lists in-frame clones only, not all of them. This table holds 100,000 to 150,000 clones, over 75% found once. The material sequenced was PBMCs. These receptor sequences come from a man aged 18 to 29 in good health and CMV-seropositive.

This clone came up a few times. The DNA for the CDR3 is TGTGCCAGCAGCCTCACAGGGACCCGGAACGAGCAGTACTTC. This encodes CASSLTGTRNEQYF. This chain uses TRBV5-4 with TRBJ2-7; D may be TRBD1 (6 bases). This CDR3 comprises 14 residues. The germline V gene encodes CDR1 SGHNT and CDR2 YYREEE (reference sequence). Trimming stripped 4 bases from V and 5 bases from J, with 16 bases between.

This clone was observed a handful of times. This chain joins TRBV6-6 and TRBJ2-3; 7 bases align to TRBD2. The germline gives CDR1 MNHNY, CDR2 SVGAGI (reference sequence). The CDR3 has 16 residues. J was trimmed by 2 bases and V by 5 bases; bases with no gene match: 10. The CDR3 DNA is TGTGCCAGCAGTCAAGACCGGGGGGTCCACACAGATACGCAGTATTTT. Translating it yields CASSQDRGVHTDTQYF.

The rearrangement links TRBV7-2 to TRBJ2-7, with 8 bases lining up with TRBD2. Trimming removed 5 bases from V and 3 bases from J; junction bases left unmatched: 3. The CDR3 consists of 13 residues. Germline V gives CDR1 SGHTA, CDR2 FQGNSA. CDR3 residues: CASSQGLVYEQYF. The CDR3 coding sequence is TGTGCCAGCAGCCAGGGACTAGTCTACGAGCAGTACTTC.

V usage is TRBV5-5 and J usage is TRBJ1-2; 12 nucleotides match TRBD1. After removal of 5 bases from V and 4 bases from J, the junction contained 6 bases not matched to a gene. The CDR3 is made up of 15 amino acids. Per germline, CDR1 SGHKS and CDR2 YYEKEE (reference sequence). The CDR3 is CASRKGQGAVYGYTF. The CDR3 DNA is TGTGCCAGCAGGAAGGGACAGGGGGCTGTCTATGGCTACACCTTC.

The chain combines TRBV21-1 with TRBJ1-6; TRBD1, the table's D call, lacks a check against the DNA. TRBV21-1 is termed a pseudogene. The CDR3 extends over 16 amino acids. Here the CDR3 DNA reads TGTGCCAGCAGCTTCCGTAAACAGGGAGATAATTCACCCCTCCACTTT. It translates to CASSFRKQGDNSPLHF.

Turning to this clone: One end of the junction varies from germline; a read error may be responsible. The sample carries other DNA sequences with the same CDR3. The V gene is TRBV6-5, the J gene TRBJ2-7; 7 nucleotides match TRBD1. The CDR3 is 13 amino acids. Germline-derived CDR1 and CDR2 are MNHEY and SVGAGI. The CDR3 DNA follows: TGCGCCAGCAGCCGACAGGGAACCTACGAGCAGTACTTC. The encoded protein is CASSRQGTYEQYF.

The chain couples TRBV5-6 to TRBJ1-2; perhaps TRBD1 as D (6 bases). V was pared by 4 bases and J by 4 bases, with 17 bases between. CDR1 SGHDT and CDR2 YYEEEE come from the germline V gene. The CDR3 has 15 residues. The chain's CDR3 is CASSGTQDSPYGYTF. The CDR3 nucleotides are TGTGCCAGCAGCGGGACACAGGATTCCCCCTATGGCTACACCTTC.

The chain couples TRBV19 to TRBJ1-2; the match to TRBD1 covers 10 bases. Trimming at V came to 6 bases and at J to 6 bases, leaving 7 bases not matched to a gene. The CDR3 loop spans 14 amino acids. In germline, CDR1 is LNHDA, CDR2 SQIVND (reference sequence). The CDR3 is CASSRAGTGDGYTF. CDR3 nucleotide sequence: TGTGCCAGTAGCAGGGCCGGGACAGGGGATGGCTACACCTTC.

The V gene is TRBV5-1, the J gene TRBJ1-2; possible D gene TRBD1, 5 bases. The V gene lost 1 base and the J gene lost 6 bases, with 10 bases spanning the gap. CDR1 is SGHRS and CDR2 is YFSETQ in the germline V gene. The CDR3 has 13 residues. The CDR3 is CASSLSVGHGYTF. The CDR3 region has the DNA TGCGCCAGCAGCTTGTCCGTGGGGCATGGCTACACCTTC. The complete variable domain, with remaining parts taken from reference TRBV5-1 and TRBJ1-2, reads KAGVTQTPRYLIKTRGQQVTLSCSPISGHRSVSWYQQTPGQGLQFLFEYFSETQRNKGNFPGRFSGRQFSNSRSEMNVSTLELGDSALYLCASSLSVGHGYTFGSGTRLTVV.

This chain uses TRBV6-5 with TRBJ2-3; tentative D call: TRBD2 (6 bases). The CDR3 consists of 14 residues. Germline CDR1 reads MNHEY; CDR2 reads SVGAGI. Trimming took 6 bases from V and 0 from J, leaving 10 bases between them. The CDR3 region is CASRTGTSTDTQYF. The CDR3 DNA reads TGTGCCAGCAGAACCGGGACTAGCACAGATACGCAGTATTTT.